The rows below give T cell receptor beta chains drawn from one sample of a study of blood T cells in healthy people across ages. Each CDR3 protein gets one entry after TCRdb re-called the 5' RACE reads with MiXCR. Among fewer than 2,000,000 distinct CDR3 sequences listed, roughly 30% were seen once. Specimen: blood. The receptor set was obtained from a woman in her twenties or thirties in good health. Each CDR3 is given without its conserved first and last residue.

TRBJ2-6,TRBV10-3,AIRDPRGANVLT
TRBJ2-5,TRBV7-9,ASSSGLAGGPGEETQY
TRBJ2-5,TRBV3-1,ASSQWGRGSGKTQY
TRBJ2-5,TRBV6-2/TRBV6-3,ASSYSGSAETQY
TRBJ1-2,TRBV5-5,ASSLGTGDLYGYT
TRBJ2-1,TRBV29-1,SVEIRRGVNEQF
TRBJ2-2,TRBV5-1,ASVQGAGFANTGELF
TRBJ2-3,TRBV5-1,ASRGLIAPTDTQY
TRBJ2-6,TRBV9,ASSLQRGLFSGANVLT
TRBJ2-3,TRBV9,ASSVDGSGVNTQY
TRBJ2-1,TRBV20-1,SAYTSGDYNEQF
TRBJ2-1,TRBV20-1,SAREVGSSYNEQF
TRBJ2-6,TRBV20-1,SANLGFLSGANVLT
TRBJ1-2,TRBV12-3/TRBV12-4,ASRPPGTAYGYT
TRBJ2-7,TRBV3-1,ASSQDGQGKQY
TRBJ2-7,TRBV7-7,ASSLASWTRSYEQY
TRBJ2-7,TRBV25-1,ASSARWDSCYEQY
TRBJ1-1,TRBV18,ASSQAVSPNTEAF
TRBJ2-3,TRBV5-1,ASSLDGSGRYYTQY
TRBJ2-1,TRBV12-3/TRBV12-4,ASSPILNEQF
TRBJ2-1,TRBV20-1,SARGPSGNEQF
TRBJ2-7,TRBV20-1,SVRIGAGELTQY
TRBJ1-5,TRBV27,ASSPGTSKYQPQH
TRBJ1-1,TRBV6-4,ASTGGSEAF
TRBJ2-1,TRBV20-1,SASDGLAGAYNEQF
TRBJ2-3,TRBV13,ACSRPILTDTQY
TRBJ2-7,TRBV10-2,ASSEAGGLGEQY
TRBJ1-6,TRBV7-2,ASSQGTLNSPLH
TRBJ2-3,TRBV5-1,ASSLLPGEGDDTQY
TRBJ2-7,TRBV5-1,ASRAGDSSSEQY
TRBJ2-7,TRBV11-1,ASSLGGLADGNKNRNSYEQY
TRBJ2-7,TRBV6-1,ASKKEGGSYEQY
TRBJ1-5,TRBV4-2,ASSQDSRTQGPQH
TRBJ2-3,TRBV7-6,ASSLPAGDTDTQY
TRBJ2-5,TRBV5-5,ASTPSGETQY
TRBJ2-1,TRBV12-3/TRBV12-4,ASSLAVRLWDEQF
-,TRBV4-1,ASSQDSSGTGYIQY
TRBJ2-2,TRBV11-2,VSSLVQREAVTGELF
TRBJ2-7,TRBV13,ASSLRTEYEQY
TRBJ2-7,TRBV18,ASSPLAGSSYEQY
TRBJ1-1,TRBV5-4,ASRRITGGGTEAF
TRBJ2-5,TRBV28,ASSPLQVQETQY
TRBJ1-2,TRBV6-5,ASITKGQGDGYT
TRBJ1-5,TRBV30,AWSVELNQPQH
TRBJ2-7,TRBV20-1,SASFRGRGYEQY
TRBJ2-7,TRBV28,ASSPKERSYEQY
TRBJ2-4,TRBV28,ASSLTGTGPIQY
TRBJ2-3,TRBV9,ASSVVGLRSPGDTQY
TRBJ1-1,TRBV19,ASSILYRGSGTEAF